These 3 T cell receptor beta chains originate from one sample sequenced in a study of cytomegalovirus exposure and HLA in healthy donors. The PCR had 60 Vbeta and 13 Jbeta primers. Only in-frame clones appear in the TCRdb table, and some are missing; sequencing was by immunoSEQ multiplex PCR. The sample yields 100,000 to 150,000 clones, approximately 80% seen once. Sequencing input: PBMCs. These receptors all stem from a woman aged 40 to 50 in good health and CMV-seropositive.

The chain is built from TRBV5-1 and TRBJ2-2; D perhaps matches TRBD2 (5 bases). This CDR3 is 15 amino acids long. Germline CDR1 is SGHRS and CDR2 is YFSETQ. V lost 1 base to trimming and J lost 5 bases, with 12 bases between them. CDR3 nucleotide sequence: TGCGCCAGCAGCTTGCTGGGCGGAGGAACCGGGGAGCTGTTTTTT. This codes for CASSLLGGGTGELFF. Full variable domain (outside the CDR3, taken from reference TRBV5-1 and TRBJ2-2): KAGVTQTPRYLIKTRGQQVTLSCSPISGHRSVSWYQQTPGQGLQFLFEYFSETQRNKGNFPGRFSGRQFSNSRSEMNVSTLELGDSALYLCASSLLGGGTGELFFGEGSRLTVL.

V gene TRBV28 combines with J gene TRBJ1-1; D gene ambiguous. V was trimmed by 10 bases and J by 1 base, leaving 10 bases between them. This CDR3 is built from 12 residues. Germline V gene sequence: CDR1 MDHEN, CDR2 SYDVKM. The chain's CDR3 is CATGVGNTEAFF. CDR3 coding DNA: TGTGCCACCGGGGTGGGGAACACTGAAGCTTTCTTT.

V is TRBV7-9 and J is TRBJ2-5; weak D call: TRBD2 (6 bases). The CDR3 has 16 residues. Germline CDR1 is SEHNR and CDR2 is FQNEAQ (reference sequence). Deletions cut 4 bases from V and 5 bases from J, with 20 bases between. In nucleotides, the CDR3 is TGTGCCAGCAGCTACGCCCGGGACTTTGCGCAGGAGACCCAGTACTTC. Protein: CASSYARDFAQETQYF.